This entry lists 30 T cell receptor beta chains sequenced from one sample in a study of blood T cell repertoires in COVID-19. The assay was immunoSEQ multiplex PCR, and TCRdb's table has in-frame clones only and misses some. The top ten clones hold roughly 4.3% of a sample with 350,000 to 550,000 clones, around nine tenths of them seen once. Sequencing was carried out using peripheral blood. Receptors originate from a woman aged 30 to 39 with acute or convalescent COVID-19.

The rearrangement links TRBV5-5 to TRBJ1-1, with no clear D. Trimming removed 2 bases from V and 11 bases from J, with 13 bases in between. CDR1 is SGHKS and CDR2 is YYEKEE in the germline V gene (reference sequence). CDR3 length: 12 amino acids. The CDR3 spells CASSFGETGAFF. The DNA for the CDR3 is TGTGCCAGCAGCTTCGGTGAGACGGGTGCTTTCTTT.

This chain connects TRBV5-1 to TRBJ1-1; D is perhaps TRBD1 (5 bases). The CDR3 loop spans 16 amino acids. Germline CDR1 SGHRS, CDR2 YFSETQ. The V and J ends lost 6 bases and 2 bases respectively, with 20 bases between them. In nucleotides, the CDR3 is TGCGCCAGCACCCAGGGCTCATCCGTGGTCAACACTGAAGCTTTCTTT. Its translation: CASTQGSSVVNTEAFF. Looking up the rest from reference TRBV5-1 and TRBJ1-1 gives the full variable domain: KAGVTQTPRYLIKTRGQQVTLSCSPISGHRSVSWYQQTPGQGLQFLFEYFSETQRNKGNFPGRFSGRQFSNSRSEMNVSTLELGDSALYLCASTQGSSVVNTEAFFGQGTRLTVV.

This chain links TRBV28 with TRBJ2-1; the match to TRBD2 covers 10 bases. Germline loops: CDR1 MDHEN, CDR2 SYDVKM. There are 15 residues in the CDR3. J was trimmed by 15 bases and V by 6 bases; bases with no gene match: 17. The CDR3 is CASSLISAGSGGAFF. The CDR3 DNA follows: TGTGCCAGCAGCCTAATATCCGCTGGGAGCGGGGGGGCGTTCTTC.

This chain connects TRBV14 to TRBJ1-3; the D gene is possibly TRBD1 (6 bases). The CDR3 covers 16 residues. Germline CDR1 and CDR2: SGHDN and FVKESK. V shed 3 bases and J shed 3 bases, with 15 bases lying between them. The CDR3 sequence is CASSHMTGAVGNTIYF. DNA of the CDR3: TGTGCCAGCAGCCACATGACAGGAGCTGTTGGAAACACCATATATTTT.

This chain joins TRBV5-1 and TRBJ1-5; D ambiguous. The CDR3 spans 13 residues. V gave up 0 bases and J gave up 5 bases, with 6 bases separating them. Germline V CDR1 and CDR2: SGHRS, YFSETQ. The CDR3 DNA reads TGCGCCAGCAGCTTGGACAGCTATCAGCCCCAGCATTTT. The encoded protein is CASSLDSYQPQHF.

This chain uses TRBV24-1 with TRBJ2-2, with 7 bases lining up with TRBD1. The trim removed 12 bases at V and 7 bases at J, leaving 7 bases unmatched. The CDR3 sequence is 12 residues long. Germline CDR1 reads KGHDR; CDR2 reads SFDVKD. CDR3 in amino acids: CAASRGNGELFF. As DNA, the CDR3 is TGTGCCGCGTCCAGGGGGAACGGGGAGCTGTTTTTT.

The J gene is TRBJ2-5, the V gene TRBV30; 9 bases fit TRBD1. CDR1 and CDR2 from the germline V gene are GTSNPN and SVGIG (reference sequence). V gave up 2 bases and J gave up 7 bases; unmatched junction bases: 14. This CDR3 has 16 residues. CDR3 sequence (DNA): TGTGCCTGGAGTTTAGGACAGGGGCTGTTAGTTGGGACCCAGTACTTC. The encoded protein is CAWSLGQGLLVGTQYF.

V usage is TRBV3-1 (or the pseudogene TRBV3-2) and J usage is TRBJ2-1, with D possibly matching TRBD2 (7 bases). Germline loops: CDR1 LGHDT, CDR2 YNNKEL (reference sequence). The CDR3 is 16 residues long. Trimming cost V 0 bases and J 5 bases, with 14 bases left between them. The CDR3 reads CASSQELAGANNEQFF. The CDR3 region has the DNA TGTGCCAGCAGCCAAGAATTGGCGGGGGCTAACAATGAGCAGTTCTTC.

The chain carries TRBV5-4 and TRBJ1-6; the D gene is possibly TRBD1 (5 bases). The CDR3 has 18 residues. With 0 bases removed from V and 0 bases from J, the gap between germline ends came to 13 bases. Germline V gene sequence: CDR1 SGHNT, CDR2 YYREEE (reference sequence). CDR3 DNA sequence: TGTGCCAGCAGCTTGGGCGGGACTCTTAGCTCCTATAATTCACCCCTCCACTTT. Its translation is CASSLGGTLSSYNSPLHF.

A few counts support this clone. The rearrangement uses TRBV15 and TRBJ2-7; TRBD2 might be the D (5 bases). The CDR3 length is 14 residues. The germline CDR1 and CDR2 sequences are LNHNV and YYDKDF (reference sequence). Trimming stripped 0 bases from V and 7 bases from J, with 13 bases between. CDR3 DNA sequence: TGTGCCACCAGCAGAGATCGGGAAGTAGGGGAGCAGTACTTC. Its protein product is CATSRDREVGEQYF.

The chain joins TRBV4-1 to TRBJ2-7; D may be TRBD1 (6 bases). Germline CDR1 reads MGHRA; CDR2 reads YSYEKL. CDR3 length equals 15 residues. V was clipped by 1 base and J by 6 bases, with 16 bases between them. CDR3 in amino acids: CASSQVPGTSAEQYF. The CDR3 DNA sequence: TGCGCCAGCAGCCAAGTTCCCGGGACATCAGCCGAGCAGTACTTC.

This clone was found once. CDR3 coding DNA: TGTGCCAGCAGCTTAAGTCTAGCCCCCGGGGCCGGGGAGCTGTTTTTT. Translated, it gives CASSLSLAPGAGELFF. The V gene is TRBV7-2, the J gene TRBJ2-2; possibly TRBD2 for D (5 bases). Trimming took off 2 bases at V and 6 bases at J, with 16 bases between the two ends. CDR3 length: 16 residues. From germline, CDR1 is SGHTA and CDR2 FQGNSA. Drawing the rest from reference TRBV7-2 and TRBJ2-2, the complete variable domain is GAGVSQSPSNKVTEKGKDVELRCDPISGHTALYWYRQSLGQGLEFLIYFQGNSAPDKSGLPSDRFSAERTGGSVSTLTIQRTQQEDSAVYLCASSLSLAPGAGELFFGEGSRLTVL.

The gene calls are TRBV5-1 and TRBJ1-4; D might be TRBD1 (5 bases). The CDR3 extends over 13 amino acids. Trimming stripped 4 bases from V and 8 bases from J, with 12 bases between. Germline loops: CDR1 SGHRS, CDR2 YFSETQ. The CDR3 sequence is CASSPGLGEKLFF. In DNA form, the CDR3 reads TGCGCCAGCAGCCCGGGACTTGGGGAAAAACTGTTTTTT.

The gene calls are TRBV6-5 and TRBJ2-5; 11 bases fit TRBD1. V shed 8 bases, J shed 5 bases, and the junction held 10 bases outside the gene matches. The germline gives CDR1 MNHEY, CDR2 SVGAGI. The CDR3 consists of 15 residues. CDR3 bases: TGTGCCAGCGGCATAGGACAGGGGGCTGGGGAGACCCAGTACTTC. Translation gives CASGIGQGAGETQYF.

The genes are TRBV5-5 and TRBJ2-2; no reliable D call. CDR3 length: 12 residues. V lost 4 bases, J lost 6 bases, and 7 bases lay in between. Germline V lookup: CDR1 SGHKS, CDR2 YYEKEE (reference sequence). The CDR3 protein is CASSTLPGELFF. The CDR3 DNA reads TGTGCCAGCAGCACATTGCCCGGGGAGCTGTTTTTT. Based on the CDR3 plus reference TRBV5-5 and TRBJ2-2, the full variable domain is DAGVTQSPTHLIKTRGQQVTLRCSPISGHKSVSWYQQVLGQGPQFIFQYYEKEERGRGNFPDRFSARQFPNYSSELNVNALLLGDSALYLCASSTLPGELFFGEGSRLTVL.

This chain connects TRBV9 to TRBJ1-6; no clear D gene. This CDR3 has 15 residues. V shed 3 bases and J shed 14 bases, with 21 bases lying between them. Germline V lookup: CDR1 SGDLS, CDR2 YYNGEE. CDR3 in amino acids: CASSADSVGDVALHF. CDR3 coding DNA: TGTGCCAGCAGCGCGGACTCTGTCGGGGATGTGGCCCTCCACTTT.

The chain couples TRBV29-1 to TRBJ2-7, with 8 nucleotides matching TRBD2. The CDR3 contains 11 residues. The germline gives CDR1 SQVTM, CDR2 ANQGSEA. Losses at the gene ends were 4 bases for V and 4 bases for J; bases not matched to a gene: 0. DNA of the CDR3: TGCAGCGTTGGCGGGGGGTACGAGCAGTACTTC. Protein product: CSVGGGYEQYF.

This chain connects TRBV28 to TRBJ1-6; possibly TRBD1 for D (5 bases). This CDR3 contains 15 residues. Germline assignment: CDR1 MDHEN and CDR2 SYDVKM. Trimming shortened V by 2 bases and J by 6 bases, and 11 bases separated the two germline ends. The CDR3 DNA reads as TGTGCCAGCAGTTTACGCGGGACGCGTAATTCACCCCTCCACTTT. It is translated as CASSLRGTRNSPLHF.

The chain joins TRBV12-5 to TRBJ1-1; 7 nucleotides align to TRBD1. Germline V gene lookup returns CDR1 LGHNT and CDR2 FRNRAP. This CDR3 comprises 15 residues. V lost 5 bases, J lost 4 bases, and 10 bases stayed unmatched. The CDR3 DNA reads as TGTGCTAGTGGTCCACCCAGCCCAGGGGGCACTGAAGCTTTCTTT. Translating gives CASGPPSPGGTEAFF.

V gene TRBV12-5 combines with J gene TRBJ1-6; no firm D call. The ends were cut back, 9 bases at V and 10 bases at J, with 13 bases in the middle. Germline CDR1 and CDR2: LGHNT and FRNRAP. There are 12 residues in the CDR3. The CDR3 sequence is CASVASRSPLHF. The CDR3 DNA is TGTGCTAGCGTTGCGTCGCGGTCACCCCTCCACTTT.

CDR3 loop: CASSAFRGQGATDTQYF. The CDR3 region has the DNA TGTGCCAGCAGTGCGTTCCGAGGACAGGGGGCAACAGATACGCAGTATTTT. This chain links TRBV25-1 with TRBJ2-3; 11 nucleotides line up with TRBD1. The CDR3 has 17 amino acids. In germline, CDR1 is MGHDK, CDR2 SYGVNS. V dropped 4 bases and J dropped 3; count of bases not matched to a gene: 9.

This sequence joins TRBV9 and TRBJ2-7, with 8 bases matching TRBD1. Germline CDR1 and CDR2: SGDLS and YYNGEE. J lost 0 bases, V lost 0 bases, and 2 bases had no gene match. CDR3 length: 15 residues. CDR3 DNA: TGTGCCAGCAGCGTAGGACAGGGGATCTCCTACGAGCAGTACTTC. It yields the protein CASSVGQGISYEQYF.

This chain links TRBV5-1 with TRBJ2-1, with D perhaps TRBD1 (6 bases). Trimming shortened V by 0 bases and J by 4 bases, and 14 bases separated the two germline ends. The CDR3 consists of 16 residues. Germline V CDR1 and CDR2: SGHRS, YFSETQ. The CDR3 region is CASSLVQGTRYNEQFF. For the CDR3, the DNA is TGCGCCAGCAGCTTGGTACAGGGTACTAGGTACAATGAGCAGTTCTTC.

The chain is built from TRBV5-1 and TRBJ2-2; D is unresolved. The V and J ends lost 1 base and 2 bases respectively, with 9 bases between them. Germline V CDR1 and CDR2: SGHRS, YFSETQ. The CDR3 totals 15 residues. CDR3 nucleotide sequence: TGCGCCAGCAGCTTGTTGACAAAAAACACCGGGGAGCTGTTTTTT. Residues: CASSLLTKNTGELFF.

The J gene is TRBJ1-1, the V gene TRBV20-1; D is unclear. The germline CDR1 and CDR2 sequences are DFQATT and SNEGSKA (reference sequence). V was clipped by 1 base and J by 8 bases, with 8 bases between them. This CDR3 comprises 11 residues. CDR3 loop: CSARVLSEAFF. The CDR3 region has the DNA TGCAGTGCTAGAGTCTTGTCGGAAGCTTTCTTT.

This rearrangement joins TRBV24-1 to TRBJ2-1; possible D gene TRBD1, 5 bases. Trimming removed 7 bases from V and 9 bases from J, with 18 bases in between. This CDR3 is 14 amino acids long. From germline, CDR1 is KGHDR and CDR2 SFDVKD. The CDR3 loop reads CATSETDRIPEQFF. The CDR3 DNA reads as TGTGCCACCAGCGAGACAGACCGTATACCTGAGCAGTTCTTC.

The V gene is TRBV4-1, the J gene TRBJ1-1; the D is unclear. V lost 1 base, J lost 1 base, and 4 bases lay in between. CDR1 is MGHRA and CDR2 is YSYEKL in the germline V gene. The CDR3 has 13 amino acids. The CDR3 region is CASSQATNTEAFF. As DNA, the CDR3 is TGCGCCAGCAGCCAAGCTACGAACACTGAAGCTTTCTTT.

The chain recombines TRBV12-3 or TRBV12-4 with TRBJ2-7, with 9 bases lining up with TRBD1. Trimming at V came to 6 bases and at J to 6 bases, leaving 6 bases not matched to a gene. The CDR3 has 13 amino acids. The chain's CDR3 is CASSRGQGVEQYF. In DNA form, the CDR3 reads TGTGCCAGCAGCCGGGGACAGGGAGTCGAGCAGTACTTC.

This rearrangement joins TRBV18 to TRBJ1-1, with 7 nucleotides matching TRBD1. This CDR3 comprises 15 residues. Trimming at V came to 3 bases and at J to 3 bases, leaving 7 bases not matched to a gene. The germline gives CDR1 KGHSH, CDR2 LQKENI. The CDR3 coding sequence is TGTGCCAGCTCACCCCGGACAGGATGGGACACTGAAGCTTTCTTT. Its translation: CASSPRTGWDTEAFF.

This clone was seen only once. The V gene is TRBV5-5, the J gene TRBJ2-2, with 10 bases fitting TRBD1. Germline CDR1 is SGHKS and CDR2 is YYEKEE (reference sequence). This CDR3 has 17 residues. The ends lost 3 bases at V and 3 bases at J; junction bases unmatched: 8. The CDR3 spells CASSSSGQGSYTGELFF. DNA for the CDR3: TGTGCCAGCAGCTCGTCGGGACAGGGGAGTTACACCGGGGAGCTGTTTTTT.